Sequencing of this TCR beta chain was carried out in a study of CD8 T cells in ankylosing spondylitis. Trimming shortened V by 4 bases and J by 2 bases, and 11 bases separated the two germline ends. This CDR3 comprises 14 residues. CDR1 and CDR2 (germline): LGHDT, YNNKEL (reference sequence). The authors made TCR beta libraries by quantitative 5'-RACE with molecular barcodes. MiXCR, applied by TCRdb to the 5' RACE reads, yields one record per CDR3 protein. This table has 450,000 to 550,000 distinct CDR3 sequences, about 5.7% appearing once. As to this clonotype: The antigen is undetermined.

General study results and limits: Those disease-linked clones were CD8+; they were also relatively rare in peripheral blood. The study identified a TCR beta motif of roughly eight highly homologous variants that appeared characteristic of ankylosing spondylitis blood. Some motif variants had been reported before (in reactive arthritis synovial fluid and blood). Disease-associated clones were reportedly significantly overrepresented in matched ankylosing spondylitis synovial fluid.

The sequenced sample consisted of blood, either unsorted or a sorted T cell fraction (not recorded which). The chain joins TRBV3-1 to TRBJ2-5; tentative D call: TRBD2 (6 bases). The receptor's source is a male donor with ankylosing spondylitis. The CDR3 sequence: CASSRVAVQETQYF. The CDR3 DNA is TGTGCCAGCAGCCGAGTAGCGGTTCAAGAGACCCAGTACTTC.